The 16 T cell receptor beta chains given below trace back to one sample, sequenced in a study of T-cell reconstitution after alpha-beta-depleted transplantation in children. TCRbeta library preparation incorporated unique molecular identifiers. TCRdb re-derived calls from the PCR reads in MiXCR, one entry per CDR3 protein. The data contain roughly 300,000 distinct CDR3 sequences, approximately 10% of them singletons. Material: peripheral blood, obtained 180 days after TCRalphabeta/CD19-depleted stem cell transplant. The source is a male patient aged 2-9 years who had a stem cell transplant for chronic granulomatous disease, so the T cells may come from the graft donor.

There are many counts of this clonotype. The chain links TRBV5-8 to TRBJ2-7; TRBD1 aligns across 7 bases. Trimming removed 4 bases from V and 4 bases from J; junction bases left unmatched: 5. The CDR3 loop spans 13 amino acids. Germline V lookup: CDR1 SGHTS, CDR2 YDEGEE. In DNA, the CDR3 is TGTGCCAGCAGCCTAGGACAGGTGTACGAGCAGTACTTC. Protein sequence: CASSLGQVYEQYF.

This clonotype was observed at least ten times. This chain uses TRBV18 with TRBJ2-1, with D perhaps TRBD2 (6 bases). Per the germline V gene, CDR1 is KGHSH and CDR2 is LQKENI. With 4 bases removed from V and 5 bases from J, the gap between germline ends came to 12 bases. CDR3 length: 14 amino acids. The CDR3, as DNA: TGTGCCAGCTCACACCGGGACTTGCACAATGAGCAGTTCTTC. Its protein is CASSHRDLHNEQFF. Full variable domain (rest looked up from reference TRBV18 and TRBJ2-1): NAGVMQNPRHLVRRRGQEARLRCSPMKGHSHVYWYRQLPEEGLKFMVYLQKENIIDESGMPKERFSAEFPKEGPSILRIQQVVRGDSAAYFCASSHRDLHNEQFFGPGTRLTVL.

The table lists this clonotype with many counts. V and J are TRBV5-6 and TRBJ2-3; 8 bases line up with TRBD2. V shed 4 bases, J shed 4 bases, and the junction held 14 bases outside the gene matches. CDR1 is SGHDT and CDR2 is YYEEEE in the germline V gene. The CDR3 has 17 amino acids. The CDR3 region has the DNA TGTGCCAGCAGCCTGCTGTTCGGAGCGGGAGTGGCAGATACGCAGTATTTT. Translated: CASSLLFGAGVADTQYF.

This clonotype was detected ten times or more. The V call is TRBV10-3, the J call TRBJ1-5; D may be TRBD1 (5 bases). Germline V gene sequence: CDR1 ENHRY, CDR2 SYGVKD. This CDR3 has 15 amino acids. Trimming removed 5 bases at V and 3 bases at J, with 14 bases between. As DNA, the CDR3 is TGTGCCATCAGTCCGGGACTTGGGGTCAATCAGCCCCAGCATTTT. Its protein is CAISPGLGVNQPQHF.

This clonotype has ten or more counts. The chain has TRBV5-4 and TRBJ2-7; D not certain. Germline assignment: CDR1 SGHNT and CDR2 YYREEE (reference sequence). V lost 4 bases to trimming and J lost 5 bases, with 16 bases between them. This CDR3 comprises 14 residues. DNA for the CDR3: TGTGCCAGCAGCCCAAACACCCACTCAGACGAGCAGTACTTC. Translating it yields CASSPNTHSDEQYF. Looking up the rest from reference TRBV5-4 and TRBJ2-7 gives the full variable domain: ETGVTQSPTHLIKTRGQQVTLRCSSQSGHNTVSWYQQALGQGPQFIFQYYREEENGRGNFPPRFSGLQFPNYSSELNVNALELDDSALYLCASSPNTHSDEQYFGPGTRLTVT.

As to this clonotype: A much larger clone is a single base away; this may be a read error. The gene calls are TRBV12-3 or TRBV12-4 and TRBJ2-5; D unclear. CDR3 length equals 13 residues. CDR3 DNA: TGTGCCAGCAGTAAAGACATCCAAGAGACCCAGTGCTTC. This encodes CASSKDIQETQCF.

In its sample, this clonotype was seen many times. The V and J genes are TRBV12-3 or TRBV12-4 and TRBJ2-3, with D uncertain. This CDR3 is built from 14 residues. Between the trimmed V and J ends, which lost 4 bases and 2 bases, there was a span of 10 bases. The CDR3 region is CASSSADLTDTQYF. The CDR3 nucleotides read TGTGCCAGCAGTTCCGCGGACCTCACAGATACGCAGTATTTT.

This clonotype was observed at least ten times. The chain joins TRBV11-2 to TRBJ2-2; D is unclear. V lost 5 bases and J 0 bases, leaving 10 bases between the germline ends. Germline CDR1 and CDR2: SGHAT and FQNNGV. This CDR3 region has 15 residues. The CDR3, as DNA: TGTGCCAGCAGCCGGGTGGGCGCGAACACCGGGGAGCTGTTTTTT. Protein sequence: CASSRVGANTGELFF.

This clonotype appeared many times. The chain joins TRBV7-8 to TRBJ1-1; unclear D gene. Germline V CDR1 and CDR2: SGHVS, FQNEAQ. This CDR3 spans 16 amino acids. Trimming removed 5 bases from V and 1 base from J, with 17 bases in between. The CDR3 bases are TGTGCCAGCAGCCATTCCCATCAACTTCCGAACACTGAAGCTTTCTTT. It specifies CASSHSHQLPNTEAFF.

This chain uses TRBV5-1 with TRBJ2-7; D may be TRBD2 (6 bases). V was clipped by 4 bases and J by 6 bases, with 26 bases between them. Germline V gene sequence: CDR1 SGHRS, CDR2 YFSETQ. The CDR3 spans 17 residues. The DNA of the CDR3 is TGCGCCAGCAGCACCCCGGCCGGGAGTGGAAACCTCCTCGAGCAGTACTTC. This sequence encodes CASSTPAGSGNLLEQYF.

In this sample, this clonotype turned up many times. The CDR3 sequence: CSDRPRGGETQYF. The CDR3 nucleotides read TGCAGCGATCGTCCTCGAGGGGGAGAGACCCAGTACTTC. The chain combines TRBV29-1 with TRBJ2-5; the D gene is possibly TRBD1 (6 bases). From germline, CDR1 is SQVTM and CDR2 ANQGSEA. V lost 7 bases and J 4 bases, leaving 16 bases between the germline ends. The CDR3 length is 13 residues.

This clonotype has at least ten counts. The chain is built from TRBV20-1 and TRBJ2-1; 13 bases align to TRBD2. V gave up 3 bases and J gave up 5 bases; unmatched junction bases: 16. The CDR3 has 19 residues. Germline CDR1 and CDR2: DFQATT and SNEGSKA (reference sequence). This chain's CDR3 is CSASFYRLGTSGMNNEQFF. In nucleotides, the CDR3 is TGCAGTGCTAGTTTCTATCGTCTCGGGACTAGCGGGATGAACAATGAGCAGTTCTTC.

This clonotype was observed at least ten times. The J gene is TRBJ1-2, the V gene TRBV20-1; D possibly corresponds to TRBD1 (5 bases). Per the germline V gene, CDR1 is DFQATT and CDR2 is SNEGSKA (reference sequence). There are 14 residues in the CDR3. V lost 3 bases, J lost 3 bases, and 14 bases lay in between. The CDR3 DNA reads as TGCAGTGCTAGGGGGGTGGGGGTAGACTATGGCTACACCTTC. It translates to CSARGVGVDYGYTF.

This clonotype has a count of ten or more. V and J are TRBV20-1 and TRBJ2-7; TRBD2 matches at 14 bases. This CDR3 has 21 amino acids. V dropped 0 bases and J dropped 3; count of bases not matched to a gene: 19. Per germline, CDR1 DFQATT and CDR2 SNEGSKA (reference sequence). CDR3 bases: TGCAGTGCTAGAGATTTTAGTTGGCTGACTAGCGGGAGGGCCGAATTCTACGAGCAGTACTTC. Protein product: CSARDFSWLTSGRAEFYEQYF.

This clonotype has a count of ten or more. J is TRBJ1-1 and V is TRBV12-3 or TRBV12-4; 7 bases line up with TRBD1. This CDR3 has 13 amino acids. With V trimmed by 7 bases and J by 11 bases, 13 bases remained unmatched. CDR3 residues: CASNLQGGALAFF. CDR3 bases: TGTGCCAGCAACCTCCAAGGGGGCGCGTTGGCTTTCTTT.

This clonotype was observed many times. V usage is TRBV20-1 and J usage is TRBJ1-4, with D maybe TRBD1 (6 bases). CDR1 is DFQATT and CDR2 is SNEGSKA in the germline V gene (reference sequence). The length of the CDR3 is 13 residues. Trimming removed 5 bases from V and 8 bases from J, with 15 bases in between. This CDR3 is CSAGGGRGEKLFF. DNA of the CDR3: TGCAGTGCTGGGGGGGGGCGAGGGGAAAAACTGTTTTTT.